The 17 T cell receptor beta chains in this list originate from one sample, sequenced in a study of radiotherapy plus CTLA-4 blockade in lung cancer. Profiling relied on immunoSEQ multiplex PCR, and the TCRdb table lists in-frame clones only, not all of them. The data hold under 25,000 clones, with about three quarters observed a single time. Source: peripheral blood, taken from a patient treated with radiotherapy plus ipilimumab. The source is a human donor with non-small cell lung cancer who had stable disease on radiotherapy plus ipilimumab.

This clone was seen a single time. V is TRBV29-1 and J is TRBJ2-5, with 11 bases aligning to TRBD2. The germline gives CDR1 SQVTM, CDR2 ANQGSEA. V lost 7 bases, J lost 5 bases, and 3 bases stayed unmatched. The CDR3 contains 12 residues. The CDR3 bases are TGCAGCGGACTAGCGGGATATGAGACCCAGTACTTC. Residues: CSGLAGYETQYF.

The chain recombines TRBV27 with TRBJ2-7; 7 nucleotides line up with TRBD1. The CDR3 totals 17 residues. V gave up 1 base and J gave up 4 bases; unmatched junction bases: 13. Germline CDR1 reads MNHEY; CDR2 reads SMNVEV (reference sequence). The CDR3 sequence is CASSLLAGGTDNYEQYF. CDR3 in DNA: TGTGCCAGCAGTTTATTGGCAGGGGGTACGGACAATTACGAGCAGTACTTC.

V usage is TRBV5-1 and J usage is TRBJ1-3, with D perhaps matching TRBD1 (6 bases). CDR1 SGHRS and CDR2 YFSETQ come from the germline V gene. CDR3 length: 15 amino acids. V dropped 0 bases and J dropped 2 bases, with 9 bases sitting between them. CDR3 residues: CASSLAGQPGNTIYF. In nucleotides, the CDR3 is TGCGCCAGCAGCTTGGCGGGACAACCTGGAAACACCATATATTTT.

The chain recombines TRBV4-1 with TRBJ2-3, with a possible D match to TRBD2 (5 bases). Trimming cost V 1 base and J 5 bases, with 16 bases left between them. Germline V CDR1 and CDR2: MGHRA, YSYEKL. The CDR3 consists of 16 residues. CDR3 residues: CASSQVGKTGRDTQYF. The CDR3 region has the DNA TGCGCCAGCAGCCAAGTGGGGAAGACTGGGAGAGATACGCAGTATTTT.

The chain uses TRBV4-3 and TRBJ2-2; D gene uncertain. The ends were cut back, 0 bases at V and 5 bases at J, with 4 bases in the middle. CDR1 is LGHNA, CDR2 YSLEER, per germline. CDR3 length: 13 amino acids. The DNA for the CDR3 is TGCGCCAGCAGCCAAGAGAGGACCGGGGAGCTGTTTTTT. This sequence encodes CASSQERTGELFF.

The chain is built from TRBV18 and TRBJ2-1; TRBD2 matches at 10 bases. V lost 3 bases and J lost 7; bases outside the gene matches: 15. This CDR3 comprises 18 residues. Looked up from germline, CDR1 is KGHSH and CDR2 is LQKENI. CDR3 in DNA: TGTGCCAGCTCACCGGGTGCTAGCGGGAGTTCGCTATTTAATGAGCAGTTCTTC. Encoded protein: CASSPGASGSSLFNEQFF.

This clone rates as medium-sized. V and J are TRBV5-1 and TRBJ2-3, with 9 bases fitting TRBD2. The CDR3 runs to 15 residues. Trimming cost V 5 bases and J 1 base; bases outside gene matches: 5. Germline V CDR1 and CDR2: SGHRS, YFSETQ. CDR3 in DNA: TGCGCCAGCAGTCTTAGGACTAGCGGCACAGATACGCAGTATTTT. Its protein product is CASSLRTSGTDTQYF.

In its sample, this clone was seen a few times. The rearrangement links TRBV19 to TRBJ2-3; 8 bases line up with TRBD2. The J segment lost 6 bases and the V segment lost 4 bases, leaving 0 bases of the junction unmatched. CDR3 length: 12 residues. The germline V gene encodes CDR1 LNHDA and CDR2 SQIVND (reference sequence). Here the CDR3 DNA reads TGTGCCAGTAGTAGGACTAGCGATACGCAGTATTTT. Its translation: CASSRTSDTQYF. Full variable domain (rest looked up from reference TRBV19 and TRBJ2-3): DGGITQSPKYLFRKEGQNVTLSCEQNLNHDAMYWYRQDPGQGLRLIYYSQIVNDFQKGDIAEGYSVSREKKESFPLTVTSAQKNPTAFYLCASSRTSDTQYFGPGTRLTVL.

V usage is TRBV7-9 and J usage is TRBJ1-4, with TRBD1 matching 7 bases. There are 15 residues in the CDR3. Germline V gene lookup returns CDR1 SEHNR and CDR2 FQNEAQ (reference sequence). The V and J ends lost 5 bases and 1 base, in that order; junction bases with no gene match: 4. This CDR3 reads CASSRDSRTNEKLFF. The CDR3 coding sequence is TGTGCCAGCAGCCGGGACAGTCGAACTAATGAAAAACTGTTTTTT.

This clone was counted between two and nine times. The genes are TRBV15 and TRBJ1-1; no reliable D call. V dropped 0 bases and J dropped 3 bases, with 17 bases sitting between them. The CDR3 runs to 17 residues. Per the germline V gene, CDR1 is LNHNV and CDR2 is YYDKDF (reference sequence). CDR3 nucleotide sequence: TGTGCCACCAGCAGAGATCGGGGAGGGTTGCTGCACACTGAAGCTTTCTTT. This sequence encodes CATSRDRGGLLHTEAFF.

The chain links TRBV4-3 to TRBJ2-3; D gene ambiguous. This CDR3 is built from 14 residues. V was shortened by 1 base and J by 2 bases, with 7 bases between the two germline ends. Germline V gives CDR1 LGHNA, CDR2 YSLEER. For the CDR3, the DNA is TGCGCCAGCAGCCAAGGACTGCCCACAGATACGCAGTATTTT. Translating gives CASSQGLPTDTQYF.

The chain combines TRBV9 with TRBJ1-5; no clear D. Germline V gives CDR1 SGDLS, CDR2 YYNGEE. This CDR3 contains 14 residues. Trimming left V 0 bases short and J 5 bases short, with 9 bases between. The CDR3 loop is CASSVGVGYQPQHF. Here the CDR3 DNA reads TGTGCCAGCAGCGTAGGAGTGGGGTATCAGCCCCAGCATTTT.

This rearrangement joins TRBV4-1 to TRBJ1-5; D gene ambiguous. Looked up from germline, CDR1 is MGHRA and CDR2 is YSYEKL. This CDR3 spans 16 amino acids. Trimming took off 2 bases at V and 2 bases at J, with 13 bases between the two ends. The CDR3 DNA sequence: TGCGCCAGCAGCCAAACCCCAATAAGGGGCAATCAGCCCCAGCATTTT. As protein: CASSQTPIRGNQPQHF.

This sequence joins TRBV19 and TRBJ2-5, with D perhaps matching TRBD1 or TRBD2 (6 bases each). Germline V lookup: CDR1 LNHDA, CDR2 SQIVND (reference sequence). V gave up 1 base and J gave up 4 bases, with 19 bases separating them. The CDR3 length is 17 residues. CDR3 nucleotides: TGTGCCAGTAGTATAGGAAGCCTAGGCCCGGGGGCAGAGACCCAGTACTTC. Amino acids: CASSIGSLGPGAETQYF. The whole variable domain, filled in from reference TRBV19 and TRBJ2-5, reads DGGITQSPKYLFRKEGQNVTLSCEQNLNHDAMYWYRQDPGQGLRLIYYSQIVNDFQKGDIAEGYSVSREKKESFPLTVTSAQKNPTAFYLCASSIGSLGPGAETQYFGPGTRLLVL.

The genes are TRBV6-1 and TRBJ1-2; D is perhaps TRBD1 (5 bases). The germline V and J ends were trimmed by 0 bases and 2 bases, with 10 bases remaining between them. CDR1 is MNHNS and CDR2 is SASEGT in the germline V gene. The CDR3 covers 15 residues. The CDR3 region is CASSEAARENYGYTF. In DNA form, the CDR3 reads TGTGCCAGCAGTGAAGCGGCCAGGGAGAACTATGGCTACACCTTC.

The genes are TRBV18 and TRBJ1-1, with TRBD1 as a possible D gene (6 bases). The ends were cut back, 4 bases at V and 0 bases at J, with 9 bases in the middle. The CDR3 sequence is 14 residues long. Germline assignment: CDR1 KGHSH and CDR2 LQKENI. The CDR3 nucleotides read TGTGCCAGCTCACTCCACAGGGTGAACACTGAAGCTTTCTTT. Its translation is CASSLHRVNTEAFF. The whole variable domain, remainder taken from reference TRBV18 and TRBJ1-1, is NAGVMQNPRHLVRRRGQEARLRCSPMKGHSHVYWYRQLPEEGLKFMVYLQKENIIDESGMPKERFSAEFPKEGPSILRIQQVVRGDSAAYFCASSLHRVNTEAFFGQGTRLTVV.

V is TRBV4-1 and J is TRBJ2-7; 12 bases align to TRBD2. The CDR3 sequence is 17 residues long. Trimming removed 5 bases from V and 2 bases from J; junction bases left unmatched: 10. The germline V gene encodes CDR1 MGHRA and CDR2 YSYEKL. The CDR3, as DNA: TGCGCCAGCAGCGAAACTCCCCCTAGCGGGAGGGCCTACGAGCAGTACTTC. Translating gives CASSETPPSGRAYEQYF.